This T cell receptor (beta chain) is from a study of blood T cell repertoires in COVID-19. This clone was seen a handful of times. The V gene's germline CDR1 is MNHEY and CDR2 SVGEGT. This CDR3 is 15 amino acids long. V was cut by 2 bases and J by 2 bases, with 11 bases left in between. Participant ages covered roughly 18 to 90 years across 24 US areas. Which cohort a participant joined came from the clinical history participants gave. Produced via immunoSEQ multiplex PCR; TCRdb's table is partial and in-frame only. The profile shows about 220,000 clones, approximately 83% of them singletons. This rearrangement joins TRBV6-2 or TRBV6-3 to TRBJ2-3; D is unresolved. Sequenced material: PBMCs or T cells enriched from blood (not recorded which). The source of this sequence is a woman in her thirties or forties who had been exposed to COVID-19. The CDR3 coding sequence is TGTGCCAGCAGTTACGGTTGGCAGGACACAGATACGCAGTATTTT. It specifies CASSYGWQDTDTQYF.